This TCR beta chain came from a study of blood T cell repertoires in COVID-19. About the study: Samples taken during acute and convalescent COVID-19 were collected in the United States, Italy and Spain. Sources were T cells, B-cell-depleted T cells, or PBMCs; the material itself was cDNA or gDNA.

V was shortened by 5 bases and J by 7 bases, with 17 bases between the two germline ends. Germline V gene data show CDR1 as LNHDA and CDR2 as SQIVND (reference sequence). The CDR3 spans 14 residues. Seattle participants joined during active infection and were tracked over time. Authors' data handling: Estimated nucleated cell counts came from reference gene primer amplification. Profiled with immunoSEQ multiplex PCR; TCRdb holds only in-frame clones, not every one. That table furnishes V, J and clone size, whereas the DNA furnished D and trimming. The profile shows 160,000 or so clones, roughly 93% of them singletons.

Sequenced sample: peripheral blood. The rearrangement joins TRBV19 to TRBJ1-2; D perhaps matches TRBD1 (5 bases). This TCR was sampled from a woman aged 60-75 years with COVID-19, enrolled during active disease. CDR3 coding DNA: TGTGCCAGTAGTCTTGGGGCCGTCGGTGGTGGCTACACCTTC. This encodes CASSLGAVGGGYTF.